This T cell receptor beta chain is drawn from a study of blood T cells in healthy people across ages (dated by TCRdb to between 2015 and 2016). Study-wide context: In model experiments, template switching captured about one uniquely barcoded TCR beta cDNA molecule for every two T cells. The study measured age-related changes in TCR beta repertoire diversity using deep sequencing normalized with unique cDNA molecular identifiers. The donors were split into four age groups: young (average around 17 years), middle-aged (roughly 39), aged (approximately 60) and long-lived (about 74). To avoid experimental bias, donors of different ages were randomly spread across the sequencing lanes. The study analyzed two additional independent replicas of 1 million unique cDNA reads from the same blood draw for two donors, one aged 18 to 29 and one aged 80 or older.

Measured from the cysteine to the phenylalanine, the CDR3 is 14 residues long. Only the CDR3 portion is preserved as DNA: 42 bases, with reading frame beginning at the first base. Looking up the germline V gene (reference sequence) yields CDR1 DFQATT and CDR2 SNEGSKA. V ends up 5 bases short and J 11 bases short, with an unmatched junction base count of 17. The library was produced with 5' RACE. TCRdb shows the sequencer as Illumina HiSeq 2500. A second about 7 to 11 cycle PCR used a sample-barcoded 5' primer and a J-beta primer mix. A unique molecular identifier was introduced onto each TCR beta cDNA molecule by a template-switch 5' adaptor carrying 12 random nucleotides. Each sample yielded at least 2.5 million CDR3-containing paired-end reads. All of the RNA was converted into first-strand cDNA using the Mint cDNA synthesis kit, with a TRBC-specific oligonucleotide serving as the primer. Following uracil-DNA glycosylase treatment, a first 18-cycle PCR with universal primers M1SS and BC2_uni_R was performed on all cDNA. The authors processed their data as follows. For normalization, 1 million high-quality reads, each with a distinct molecular identifier, were randomly selected from each sample. Reads with shared molecular identifiers were discarded instead of being binned into consensus sequences. CDR3 identification, clonotype clustering and error correction used MiTCR with a Q25 quality threshold and the strictest error-elimination algorithm. Lower-bound total TCR beta diversity was estimated with a nonparametric unseen species model using Euler transformation. TCRdb passed the public sequencing reads through fastp at Q25 and MiXCR, retaining productive beta sequences. Rows with one shared CDR3 protein collapse into an entry with the most common genes and DNA. It is TCRdb's table, rather than the study itself, that gives the V and J calls and clone size. The sample records 700,000 to 950,000 distinct CDR3 sequences, roughly 41% of which are singletons. The ten largest clones take up around a fifth of the sample.

What the work shows at the level of the full study, not this receptor alone: Donor CMV infection status was unknown, potentially confounding age-related changes in expanded clonotypes. Estimates of total diversity based on one million sequenced T cells were regarded as lower bounds and as underestimates. Observed TCR beta diversity per million T cells fell roughly linearly with age, and a significant reduction was already apparent by age around 39. The long-lived group showed more naive CD4+ T cells, fewer expanded clones and increased TCR diversity than the aged group, suggesting age selection. The percentage of naive T cells measured by flow cytometry correlated strongly with observed TCR beta diversity. Because profiling used bulk unsorted PBMCs, naive and antigen-experienced compartments could not be compared conclusively.

As regards this clonotype: The specificity of this receptor is unknown. Base quality data are lacking; no much larger clone is found one base away.

The approximately 39 donors, aged about 6 to 90 years, were systemically healthy Caucasian individuals from Russia. Approximately 11 milliliters of peripheral blood were drawn from each donor into EDTA-treated Vacutainer tubes. PBMCs were isolated by Ficoll-Paque density-gradient centrifugation, with at least 6 million obtained per sample. Trizol reagent was used to extract total RNA from PBMCs, with at least 6 micrograms per sample. The percentages of naive CD45RAhigh/CD27high T cells were determined by flow cytometry on a PBMC aliquot from every donor. This receptor was obtained from a woman aged 60-70 years in good health. The sequence joins TRBV20-1 to TRBJ2-5; the central 7 bases match TRBD1. The sequencing input was blood. In nucleotide form, the sequence is TGCAGTGCTGATACCGCCGACAGGGACAATGAGCAGTACTTC. This translates into CSADTADRDNEQYF.